This T cell receptor beta chain was recorded in a study of control samples from healthy donors and cancer patients. V lost 5 bases and J lost 1; bases outside the gene matches: 7. Germline values: CDR1 LGHDT, CDR2 YNNKEL (reference sequence). This CDR3 spans 15 amino acids. Repertoires were generated with immunoSEQ multiplex PCR, while TCRdb's copy carries only in-frame clones and drops some. The sample shows about 59,000 clones, roughly 90% of them seen only once. The V call is TRBV3-1 (or the pseudogene TRBV3-2), the J call TRBJ2-5; 7 bases align to TRBD2. The clonotype comes from a man aged 40-49 years with colorectal cancer. Input material: PBMCs. In DNA, the CDR3 is TGTGCCAGCAGCTTCAAGCTAGCGGCCCAAGAGACCCAGTACTTC. Translation: CASSFKLAAQETQYF.